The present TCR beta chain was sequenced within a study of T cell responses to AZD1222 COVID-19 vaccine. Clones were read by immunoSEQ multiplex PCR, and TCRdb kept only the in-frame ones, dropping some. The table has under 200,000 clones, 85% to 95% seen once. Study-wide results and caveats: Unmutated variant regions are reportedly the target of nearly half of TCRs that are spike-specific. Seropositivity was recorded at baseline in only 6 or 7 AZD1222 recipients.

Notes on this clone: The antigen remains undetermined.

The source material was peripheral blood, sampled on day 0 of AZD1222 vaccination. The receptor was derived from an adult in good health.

CDR3 sequence reads: CASSLVAGNQPQHF. The CDR3 DNA sequence: TGCGCCAGCAGCTTGGTAGCTGGCAATCAGCCCCAGCATTTT. This chain uses TRBV5-1 with TRBJ1-5; no firm D call. Germline loops: CDR1 SGHRS, CDR2 YFSETQ. The length of the CDR3 is 14 residues. V lost 0 bases, J lost 2 bases, and 6 bases lay in between.